Following are 18 T cell receptor beta chains from one sample sequenced in a study of cytomegalovirus exposure and HLA in healthy donors. PCR primers comprised 60 Vbeta and 13 Jbeta primers. Sequencing was performed with immunoSEQ multiplex PCR; in TCRdb, only in-frame clones are kept and a portion is missing. The sample has about 48,000 clones. Sequencing was performed on PBMCs. The source of these receptors is a male donor in good health and CMV-seropositive.

The chain employs TRBV7-3 and TRBJ2-3; 9 bases map to TRBD1. Germline values: CDR1 SGHTA, CDR2 FQGTGA. V trimming: 5 bases; J trimming: 4 bases; junction bases outside the gene matches: 13. The CDR3 runs 17 residues. The CDR3 reads CASSPLGGQGVSDTQYF. CDR3 in DNA: TGTGCCAGCAGCCCTCTTGGGGGACAGGGTGTCTCAGATACGCAGTATTTT.

The chain uses TRBV7-2 and TRBJ2-1, with 10 bases fitting TRBD2. Looked up from germline, CDR1 is SGHTA and CDR2 is FQGNSA. There are 19 residues in the CDR3. After removal of 0 bases from V and 2 bases from J, the junction contained 10 bases not matched to a gene. Written as DNA, the CDR3 is TGTGCCAGCAGCTTAGCGCGGCAAGGAGCGGGGGGGCCCTACAATGAGCAGTTCTTC. Residues: CASSLARQGAGGPYNEQFF.

Turning to this clone: Other DNA sequences from this sample encode an identical CDR3 as well. The rearrangement uses TRBV14 and TRBJ1-4, with TRBD1 matching over 7 bases. Germline-derived CDR1 and CDR2 are SGHDN and FVKESK. V lost 0 bases and J lost 4; bases outside the gene matches: 5. The CDR3 totals 16 residues. CDR3 in amino acids: CASSQEGRGINEKLFF. CDR3 nucleotide sequence: TGTGCCAGCAGCCAAGAGGGCAGGGGGATTAATGAAAAACTGTTTTTT.

This chain connects TRBV4-2 to TRBJ1-5; D not certain. Looked up from germline, CDR1 is LGHNA and CDR2 is YNFKEQ. The V end lost 3 bases, the J end lost 5 bases, and 11 bases lay between the germline ends. The CDR3 has 14 amino acids. The CDR3 loop is CASSHDRTYQPQHF. DNA of the CDR3: TGTGCCAGCAGCCACGATCGGACTTATCAGCCCCAGCATTTT.

The rearrangement uses TRBV7-2 and TRBJ1-4; D is possibly TRBD1 (5 bases). Germline CDR1 reads SGHTA; CDR2 reads FQGNSA. The CDR3 contains 14 residues. V was trimmed by 3 bases and J by 8 bases, leaving 13 bases between them. This CDR3 is CASSFRGGGEKLFF. Here the CDR3 DNA reads TGTGCCAGCAGCTTTCGTGGCGGGGGAGAAAAACTGTTTTTT.

The J gene is TRBJ1-4, the V gene TRBV27; 7 bases map to TRBD1. V was clipped by 1 base and J by 13 bases; unmatched bases: 9. CDR3 length equals 14 residues. Germline V gene lookup returns CDR1 MNHEY and CDR2 SMNVEV (reference sequence). This CDR3 reads CASSLLRQGGVLFF. The DNA for the CDR3 is TGTGCCAGCAGTTTATTGAGACAGGGAGGCGTACTGTTTTTT.

The chain is built from TRBV5-1 and TRBJ2-5, with 10 bases that match TRBD1. The CDR3 has 14 residues. CDR1 is SGHRS and CDR2 is YFSETQ in the germline V gene. Trimming took 4 bases from V and 3 from J; bases not matched to a gene: 3. In nucleotides, the CDR3 is TGCGCCAGCAGCGGGGGGACAGGGGAAGAGACCCAGTACTTC. It translates to CASSGGTGEETQYF.

The chain couples TRBV28 to TRBJ1-4, with TRBD1 matching 9 bases. Losses at the gene ends were 8 bases for V and 8 bases for J; bases not matched to a gene: 3. Germline V CDR1 and CDR2: MDHEN, SYDVKM. The CDR3 is 12 residues long. The CDR3, as DNA: TGTGCCAGCGGGACAGGGTGGGAAAAACTGTTTTTT. It specifies CASGTGWEKLFF.

Turning to this clone: One end of the junction fails to match germline, which may point to a read error. The chain uses TRBV27 and TRBJ1-5; D remains ambiguous. The length of the CDR3 is 13 residues. CDR1 and CDR2 from the germline V gene are MNHEY and SMNVEV (reference sequence). CDR3 in DNA: TGTGCCAGCAGCGTCACTATAGGGAGACCCCGGCATTTT. Translation: CASSVTIGRPRHF.

V is TRBV7-9 and J is TRBJ2-7; 7 bases agree with TRBD2. V dropped 5 bases and J dropped 4; count of bases not matched to a gene: 11. Germline loops: CDR1 SEHNR, CDR2 FQNEAQ (reference sequence). The CDR3 sequence is 15 residues long. CDR3 amino acids: CASSRRGGGEYEQYF. CDR3 sequence (DNA): TGTGCCAGCAGCCGCCGCGGGGGTGGCGAATACGAGCAGTACTTC.

The chain couples TRBV7-2 to TRBJ2-5; D may be TRBD1 (5 bases). CDR1 is SGHTA, CDR2 FQGNSA, per germline. V lost 2 bases to trimming and J lost 4 bases, with 11 bases between them. The CDR3 covers 14 residues. The CDR3 is CASSLQGIPETQYF. The CDR3, as DNA: TGTGCCAGCAGCTTACAGGGAATCCCAGAGACCCAGTACTTC.

The V and J genes are TRBV4-1 and TRBJ1-2, with D possibly TRBD1 on 6 matching bases. The CDR3 sequence is 15 residues long. The V end lost 5 bases, the J end lost 5 bases, and 18 bases lay between the germline ends. Germline loops: CDR1 MGHRA, CDR2 YSYEKL. This chain's CDR3 is CASSSTGYSQYGYTF. The CDR3 bases are TGCGCCAGCAGCTCCACAGGGTACTCGCAATATGGCTACACCTTC.

V and J are TRBV7-2 and TRBJ2-2; tentative D call: TRBD2 (6 bases). Germline CDR1 and CDR2: SGHTA and FQGNSA. The ends were cut back, 3 bases at V and 0 bases at J, with 11 bases in the middle. The CDR3 is 16 amino acids. CDR3 in amino acids: CASSLAGPSNTGELFF. In DNA, the CDR3 is TGTGCCAGCAGCTTGGCGGGACCCTCGAACACCGGGGAGCTGTTTTTT.

This chain's CDR3 is CASSLNGGNTEAFF. The CDR3 DNA follows: TGCGCCAGCAGCTTGAACGGCGGGAACACTGAAGCTTTCTTT. The rearrangement uses TRBV5-1 and TRBJ1-1; D is undetermined. This CDR3 comprises 14 residues. Trimming took 1 base from V and 1 from J, leaving 8 bases between them. Looked up from germline, CDR1 is SGHRS and CDR2 is YFSETQ.

The chain uses TRBV6-5 and TRBJ1-4, with D possibly being TRBD1 (6 bases). Trimming pared 7 bases from V and 7 bases from J, leaving 13 bases between. The CDR3 is made up of 13 amino acids. The germline CDR1 and CDR2 sequences are MNHEY and SVGAGI. The CDR3: CASKYREGEKLFF. The CDR3 nucleotides read TGTGCCAGCAAATACAGGGAGGGTGAAAAACTGTTTTTT.

This chain uses TRBV13 with TRBJ1-2, with D perhaps TRBD1 (6 bases). Germline V gene lookup returns CDR1 PRHDT and CDR2 FYEKMQ (reference sequence). Trimming pared 0 bases from V and 6 bases from J, leaving 14 bases between. This CDR3 is 15 amino acids long. The CDR3 DNA reads TGTGCCAGCAGCTTAGGACAGGGAGCATCTGATGGCTACACCTTC. Its protein is CASSLGQGASDGYTF.

The chain couples TRBV11-1 to TRBJ2-1, with no clear D. This CDR3 comprises 14 residues. V gave up 4 bases and J gave up 0 bases, with 7 bases separating them. The germline CDR1 and CDR2 sequences are SGHAT and FQDESV (reference sequence). The CDR3 region has the DNA TGTGCCAGCAGCTATGATAGCTCCTACAATGAGCAGTTCTTC. Translation: CASSYDSSYNEQFF.

This sequence joins TRBV19 and TRBJ2-7, with 8 nucleotides matching TRBD1. The CDR3 totals 14 residues. Unmatched junction bases numbered 10, after V lost 6 bases and J lost 6 bases. CDR1 LNHDA and CDR2 SQIVND come from the germline V gene (reference sequence). The CDR3, as DNA: TGTGCCAGTAGGGGACGTGGACAGGGAGGCGAGCAGTACTTC. Translation gives CASRGRGQGGEQYF.